The rows below give T cell receptor beta chains drawn from one sample of a study of CD8+ T cells in alopecia areata. Generated by immunoSEQ multiplex PCR, the TCRdb table keeps only in-frame clones and is missing some. The table lists some 30,000 clones, more than 60% of them singletons. The sequencing sample was made of NKG2D-low CD8+ T cells sorted from blood. Receptors originate from a human donor with alopecia areata. Both conserved end residues are part of each CDR3. Only some rows state a clone size, as once, few, many or a class for expanded clones.

V	size	J	length	CDR3
TRBV9	-	TRBJ2-1	15	CASSVGKGTYNEQFF
TRBV27	once	TRBJ2-7	15	CASSLGADEYYEQYF
TRBV7-9	few	TRBJ2-5	15	CASSWGLAGEETQYF
TRBV6-6	-	TRBJ2-2	13	CASSSGNTGELFF
TRBV29-1	-	TRBJ2-3	15	CSVVESARRADTQYF
TRBV6-1	-	TRBJ2-7	15	CASNPPVDSSYEQYF
TRBV29-1	-	TRBJ2-1	13	CSVETQGAGEQFF
TRBV25-1	-	TRBJ1-1	11	CASRGGTEAFF
TRBV7-9	-	TRBJ2-5	16	CASSLGVTTFQETQYF
TRBV15	-	TRBJ2-7	13	CATRQGSGYEQYF
TRBV5-1	-	TRBJ2-3	16	CASTPGQPNGGDTQYF
TRBV21-1	few	TRBJ2-3	15	CASSANGGRQDTQYF
TRBV11-2	-	TRBJ2-2	17	CASSLLPGTANTGELFF
TRBV25-1	-	TRBJ1-1	14	CASSPPGALTEAFF
TRBV4-3	-	TRBJ1-1	14	CATKGDRSNTEAFF
TRBV6-5	-	TRBJ2-2	14	CASSHGQGPGELFF
TRBV10-3	once	TRBJ1-1	14	CAISEPGAADEAFF
TRBV4-3	few	TRBJ2-3	15	CASSQKTGAADTQYF
TRBV29-1	-	TRBJ2-7	16	CSVEGTSGRPSYEQYF
TRBV29-1	few	TRBJ2-2	13	CSVGDREAGELFF
TRBV7-6	-	TRBJ2-1	14	CASSLAGSTHEQFF
TRBV9	-	TRBJ2-5	17	CASSVATSGGPWETQYF
TRBV6-6	few	TRBJ2-1	13	CASSYVVHNEQFF
TRBV6-4	-	TRBJ2-3	13	CASSGRESDTQYF
TRBV19	-	TRBJ2-7	14	CASSIRDGTYEQYF
TRBV7-9	few	TRBJ2-2	14	CASSLTLDTGELFF
TRBV5-1	once	TRBJ2-7	15	CASSLVAGGSYEQYF
TRBV27	-	TRBJ2-1	15	CASSLASGIYNEQFF
TRBV7-2	-	TRBJ2-7	15	CASSLVGGRGYEQYF
TRBV28	-	TRBJ2-7	14	CASSFNRLSYEQYF
TRBV7-9	few	TRBJ2-1	18	CASSSPLRTSGNYNEQFF
TRBV29-1	-	TRBJ1-2	15	CSGRATEGADYGYTF
TRBV4-2	once	TRBJ2-7	15	CASSPGLAGGNEQYF
TRBV6-4	many	TRBJ2-2	13	CASSDGSNGELFF
TRBV5-1	-	TRBJ2-7	14	CASSFRDRTYEQYF
TRBV9	-	TRBJ2-3	13	CASSAQPGQLWYF
TRBV29-1	-	TRBJ2-3	14	CSVEGDFTTDTQYF
TRBV15	-	TRBJ2-3	13	CATSRGETDTQYF
TRBV30	-	TRBJ2-3	16	CAWSAGLVEFTDTQYF
TRBV7-9	-	TRBJ2-7	13	CASLWGDTYEQYF
TRBV13	-	TRBJ2-3	12	CASSLGLAGAYF
TRBV5-6	-	TRBJ2-7	15	CASSPGTGGVYEQYF
TRBV27	-	TRBJ1-2	15	CASSLSASTNYGYTF
TRBV7-8	-	TRBJ2-1	11	CASSINNEQFF
TRBV4-2	-	TRBJ2-1	12	CASSHGYNEQFF
TRBV19	-	TRBJ2-2	15	CASSIRPSDTGELFF
TRBV5-1	-	TRBJ2-2	16	CASSLVGRVNTGELFF
TRBV29-1	-	TRBJ2-3	15	CSVDRLRDHTDTQYF
TRBV28	-	TRBJ2-2	17	CASSFHFGLASTGELFF
TRBV27	-	TRBJ2-7	15	CASSFLGTSGHEQYF
TRBV7-2	-	TRBJ2-6	18	CASSPGGTGFSGANVLTF
TRBV2	-	TRBJ2-1	13	CATSGLADNEQFF
TRBV29-1	once	TRBJ2-7	15	CSVEDQGLQTGEQYF
TRBV4-3	-	TRBJ2-2	15	CASSPGTGGPGELFF
TRBV6-5	-	TRBJ2-7	13	CASSIGSIYEQYF
TRBV7-9	-	TRBJ1-5	12	CASSLDGQPQHF
TRBV7-9	-	TRBJ2-5	15	CASSPPTALLETQYF